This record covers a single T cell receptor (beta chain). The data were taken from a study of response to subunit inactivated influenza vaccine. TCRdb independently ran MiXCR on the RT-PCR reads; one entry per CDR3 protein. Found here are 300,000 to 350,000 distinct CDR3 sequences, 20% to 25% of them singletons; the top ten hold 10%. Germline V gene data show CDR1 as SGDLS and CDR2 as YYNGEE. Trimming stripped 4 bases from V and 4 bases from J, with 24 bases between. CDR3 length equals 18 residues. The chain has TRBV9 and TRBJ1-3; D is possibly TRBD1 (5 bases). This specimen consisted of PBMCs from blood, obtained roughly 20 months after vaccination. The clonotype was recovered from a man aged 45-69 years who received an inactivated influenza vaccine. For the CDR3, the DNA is TGTGCCAGCAGCCCCACAAGTCTCGGGACCTCGATGGGAAACACCATATATTTT. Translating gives CASSPTSLGTSMGNTIYF.